Below, 30 T cell receptor beta chains from the same sample are listed, as sequenced in a study of T cells in Graves' hyperthyroidism and ophthalmopathy. It was RNA transcripts that yielded the amplified TCR beta CDR3 regions. RT-PCR in the first round (using the HTBI primer set) targeted the TCR CDR3. TCRdb itself ran the multiplex PCR reads through MiXCR, one entry per CDR3 protein. The repertoire holds over 700,000 distinct CDR3 sequences, with 38% as singletons. Sequences were obtained from blood. Every receptor here comes from a man between 18 and 29 years old with Graves' hyperthyroidism.

This clonotype has more than one count but fewer than ten. A read error may produce the germline difference seen at one junction end. The chain is built from TRBV25-1 and TRBJ1-2; the D gene is possibly TRBD1 (6 bases). The CDR3 runs 15 residues. Germline CDR1 and CDR2: MGHDK and SYGVNS. In DNA, the CDR3 is TGCGCCAGCAGCCAAGGGGGGGGGCGAGTCTATGGCTACACCTTC. It is translated as CASSQGGGRVYGYTF.

The chain joins TRBV6-4 to TRBJ2-7; no clear D gene. Germline V gives CDR1 MRHNA, CDR2 SNTAGT. The CDR3 is made up of 15 amino acids. V lost 0 bases and J 5 bases, leaving 14 bases between the germline ends. The CDR3 nucleotides are TGTGCCAGCAGTGACTCCCCTCTTTATGGGGACGAGCAGTACTTC. Amino acid sequence: CASSDSPLYGDEQYF.

As regards this clonotype: The junction and the germline gene differ at one end; a read error may be behind it. This chain uses TRBV9 with TRBJ1-6; the match to TRBD1 covers 8 bases. Per the germline V gene, CDR1 is SGDLS and CDR2 is YYNGEE. The CDR3 has 14 amino acids. As DNA, the CDR3 is TGTGCCTGCAGCCTCGGGACAGGCGGTTCACCCCTCCACTTT. Protein: CACSLGTGGSPLHF.

This clonotype has a count of ten or more. The rearrangement joins TRBV29-1 to TRBJ2-5, with D tentatively TRBD1 (5 bases). Trimming cost V 6 bases and J 5 bases, with 16 bases left between them. Germline V CDR1 and CDR2: SQVTM, ANQGSEA. This CDR3 spans 13 amino acids. This CDR3 reads CSVIPQVSETQYF. CDR3 nucleotides: TGCAGCGTGATTCCACAGGTTTCGGAGACCCAGTACTTC.

This clonotype was recorded only once. A read error may explain this, as a much larger clone is one base away. The chain couples TRBV2 to TRBJ1-5; D possibly corresponds to TRBD1 (6 bases). V dropped 8 bases and J dropped 7 bases, with 21 bases sitting between them. Germline-derived CDR1 and CDR2 are SNHLY and FYNNEI. The CDR3 has 15 amino acids. The CDR3 region has the DNA TGTGCCAGCCAAACAGAACAGGGAAAAGAACAGCCCCAGCATTTT. Translating it yields CASQTEQGKEQPQHF.

V is TRBV29-1 and J is TRBJ1-2; TRBD1 matches 7 bases. V lost 4 bases to trimming and J lost 4 bases; unmatched junction nucleotides: 9. Germline V CDR1 and CDR2: SQVTM, ANQGSEA. The CDR3 contains 14 residues. In DNA, the CDR3 is TGCAGCGTTGTCGGGGACAGCTCGGTCTATGGCTACACCTTC. It specifies CSVVGDSSVYGYTF.

The chain has TRBV6-5 and TRBJ2-7; D gene ambiguous. The CDR3 length is 15 residues. CDR1 and CDR2 from the germline V gene are MNHEY and SVGAGI. V was shortened by 0 bases and J by 4 bases, with 13 bases between the two germline ends. The DNA of the CDR3 is TGTGCCAGCAGTTACTCGGCTAACTCCAGATACGAGCAGTACTTC. As protein: CASSYSANSRYEQYF.

This clonotype was recorded many times. The rearrangement links TRBV12-3 or TRBV12-4 to TRBJ2-5; D is possibly TRBD2 (5 bases). V was shortened by 6 bases and J by 4 bases, with 15 bases between the two germline ends. The CDR3 is made up of 14 amino acids. Written as DNA, the CDR3 is TGTGCCAGCAGCTTGAGCGGTCTTCGAGAGACCCAGTACTTC. This gives the protein CASSLSGLRETQYF.

The CDR3 spells CASSPGLAGGQRSYEQYF. CDR3 nucleotides: TGCGCCAGCAGCCCCGGACTAGCGGGAGGGCAACGGTCCTACGAGCAGTACTTC. This chain links TRBV10-2 with TRBJ2-7, with TRBD2 matching 15 bases. The germline gives CDR1 WSHSY, CDR2 SAAADI. The CDR3 loop spans 18 amino acids. V was pared by 6 bases and J by 1 base, with 10 bases of the junction left unmatched.

DNA of the CDR3: TGCGCCAGCAGCTTTGGACTAGCGACTCAAGAGACCCAGTACTTC. Its protein product is CASSFGLATQETQYF. This chain links TRBV5-1 with TRBJ2-7; TRBD2 aligns across 9 bases. The assigned J gene may be wrong: the sequence end matches TRBJ2-5 better. This CDR3 spans 15 amino acids. CDR1 and CDR2 from the germline V gene are SGHRS and YFSETQ.

This chain connects TRBV7-2 to TRBJ2-7; TRBD2 agrees at 7 bases. Germline-derived CDR1 and CDR2 are SGHTA and FQGNSA. J gave up 2 bases and V 5 bases, and 15 bases lay outside the gene matches. CDR3 length: 17 residues. This CDR3 reads CASSQEGTTASPYEQYF. In nucleotides, the CDR3 is TGTGCCAGCAGCCAAGAAGGGACTACCGCCTCGCCCTACGAGCAGTACTTC.

Comments on this clonotype: One end of the junction does not line up with germline, which may come from a read error. The V gene is TRBV4-1, the J gene TRBJ2-5, with 13 bases fitting TRBD2. Germline V lookup: CDR1 MGHRA, CDR2 YSYEKL. This CDR3 comprises 14 residues. CDR3 DNA sequence: TGCGCCAGCAGCCATGGGACTAGCGGGGCCACCCGGTACTTC. Encoded protein: CASSHGTSGATRYF.

This clonotype was observed many times. The rearrangement uses TRBV25-1 and TRBJ1-4; no clear D. Germline V lookup: CDR1 MGHDK, CDR2 SYGVNS. CDR3 length: 12 residues. V lost 3 bases to trimming and J lost 11 bases, with 10 bases between them. Here the CDR3 DNA reads TGTGCCAGCAGTGACTACGGGAGGAAACTGTTTTTT. Translation: CASSDYGRKLFF.

Note on this clonotype: One junction end does not reproduce the germline sequence, and a read error may be involved. Written as DNA, the CDR3 is TGTACCAGCAGTGGGGACGGCGGGACAGCTGGCTACACCTTC. The encoded protein is CTSSGDGGTAGYTF. The chain joins TRBV25-1 to TRBJ1-2; 7 bases align to TRBD1. CDR1 MGHDK and CDR2 SYGVNS come from the germline V gene. The CDR3 consists of 14 residues.

This clonotype was counted at least ten times. This rearrangement joins TRBV19 to TRBJ1-3; D is unclear. This CDR3 spans 13 amino acids. V was shortened by 1 base and J by 4 bases, with 5 bases between the two germline ends. The germline CDR1 and CDR2 sequences are LNHDA and SQIVND (reference sequence). CDR3 sequence reads: CASSIADGNTIYF. CDR3 DNA sequence: TGTGCCAGTAGTATAGCCGACGGAAACACCATATATTTT.

The chain uses TRBV15 and TRBJ1-1, with unresolved D. Germline CDR1 LNHNV, CDR2 YYDKDF (reference sequence). The CDR3 spans 17 residues. V lost 1 base, J lost 1 base, and 16 bases lay in between. CDR3 residues: CATSRGAHTLSNTEAFF. The CDR3 coding sequence is TGTGCCACCAGCAGAGGGGCTCACACTTTGTCGAACACTGAAGCTTTCTTT.

This clonotype has just one count. The rearrangement uses TRBV5-6 and TRBJ2-5, with D perhaps matching TRBD1 (5 bases). From germline, CDR1 is SGHDT and CDR2 YYEEEE. The CDR3 totals 14 residues. Trimming took 1 base from V and 2 from J, leaving 9 bases between them. In DNA form, the CDR3 reads TGTGCCAGCAGCTTGCAGGACATTCAAGAGACCCAGTACTTC. Translation: CASSLQDIQETQYF.

V and J are TRBV7-2 and TRBJ1-1, with D tentatively TRBD1 (5 bases). The CDR3 covers 16 residues. V lost 5 bases and J lost 3, with 19 bases in between. Germline V gene data show CDR1 as SGHTA and CDR2 as FQGNSA. CDR3 amino acids: CASSQGTGSAHTEAFF. In DNA, the CDR3 is TGTGCCAGCAGCCAAGGGACGGGCTCAGCCCACACTGAAGCTTTCTTT.

The chain links TRBV12-3 or TRBV12-4 to TRBJ1-1; the D gene is possibly TRBD1 (5 bases). The CDR3 is 14 amino acids. The V gene lost 3 bases and the J gene lost 1 base, with 9 bases spanning the gap. The CDR3, as DNA: TGTGCCAGCAGTTTTTCCGGACAGAACACTGAAGCTTTCTTT. The encoded protein is CASSFSGQNTEAFF.

This clonotype came up once. Being one base from a much bigger clone, this may be a read error. V usage is TRBV6-1 and J usage is TRBJ2-7, with TRBD2 as a possible D gene (5 bases). Trimming removed 6 bases at V and 6 bases at J, with 12 bases between. Germline V gene lookup returns CDR1 MNHNS and CDR2 SASEGT. This CDR3 has 12 amino acids. This chain's CDR3 is CASSRPEGEQYF. As DNA, the CDR3 is TGTGCCAGCAGCCGTCCCGAGGGCGAGCAGTACTTC.

This clonotype was found many times. The rearrangement uses TRBV29-1 and TRBJ2-2; 8 bases align to TRBD2. The CDR3 covers 14 residues. After removal of 7 bases from V and 4 bases from J, the junction contained 8 bases not matched to a gene. The germline V gene encodes CDR1 SQVTM and CDR2 ANQGSEA. Written as DNA, the CDR3 is TGCAGCGCTGCCGGGACTAGAGGCACCGGGGAGCTGTTTTTT. Translated: CSAAGTRGTGELFF.

This rearrangement joins TRBV7-3 to TRBJ2-5, with 8 bases identical to TRBD2. Germline CDR1 SGHTA, CDR2 FQGTGA. The J segment lost 6 bases and the V segment lost 4 bases, leaving 10 bases of the junction unmatched. The CDR3 covers 15 residues. The CDR3 spells CASSSPRGGGKTQYF. CDR3 nucleotide sequence: TGTGCCAGCAGCTCCCCCCGGGGGGGTGGAAAGACCCAGTACTTC.

Details on this clonotype: A read error may account for a junction end that differs from germline. The CDR3 nucleotides are TGTGCTAGTGGTTTGGGGACCAATCGGCCCCAGCATTTT. Its protein is CASGLGTNRPQHF. The chain employs TRBV12-3 or TRBV12-4 and TRBJ1-5; TRBD1 is a possible D gene (5 bases). The CDR3 consists of 13 residues.

This chain joins TRBV19 and TRBJ1-1; D remains ambiguous. The CDR3 spans 12 residues. Trimming removed 11 bases from V and 4 bases from J, with 14 bases in between. Per germline, CDR1 LNHDA and CDR2 SQIVND (reference sequence). This chain's CDR3 is CAWSVLTTEAFF. The DNA of the CDR3 is TGTGCCTGGAGTGTGTTGACCACTGAAGCTTTCTTT.

The rearrangement uses TRBV3-1 and TRBJ2-7, with D uncertain. The CDR3 extends over 12 amino acids. The ends were cut back, 5 bases at V and 6 bases at J, with 11 bases in the middle. The V gene's germline CDR1 is LGHDT and CDR2 YNNKEL (reference sequence). The CDR3 is CASSVDSSEQYF. DNA of the CDR3: TGTGCCAGCAGCGTTGATAGCTCCGAGCAGTACTTC.

This clonotype was recorded many times. The V gene is TRBV12-3 or TRBV12-4, the J gene TRBJ2-7, with D perhaps TRBD1 (5 bases). This CDR3 has 12 amino acids. V was trimmed by 5 bases and J by 4 bases, leaving 9 bases between them. The CDR3 loop is CASSPTAYEQYF. In DNA form, the CDR3 reads TGTGCCAGCAGTCCGACAGCATACGAGCAGTACTTC.

The V call is TRBV29-1, the J call TRBJ2-7; perhaps TRBD1 as D (5 bases). The length of the CDR3 is 15 residues. Germline V gives CDR1 SQVTM, CDR2 ANQGSEA. Trimming took off 2 bases at V and 5 bases at J, with 19 bases between the two ends. The CDR3 coding sequence is TGCAGCGTTGAAACCCCAATTGCAGGGCCCCACGAGCAGTACTTC. It is translated as CSVETPIAGPHEQYF.

The gene calls are TRBV11-2 and TRBJ1-6; 8 positions agree with TRBD1. Per germline, CDR1 SGHAT and CDR2 FQNNGV. V shed 10 bases and J 8 bases; nucleotides not matched to a gene: 13. The CDR3 loop spans 15 amino acids. The CDR3 nucleotides read TGTGCCATCAGTGAGTCGGACAGGGATGATTCACCCCTCCACTTT. Amino acid sequence: CAISESDRDDSPLHF.

This clonotype was recorded at least ten times. The rearrangement joins TRBV15 to TRBJ1-1; no clear D gene. Germline lookup yields CDR1 LNHNV and CDR2 YYDKDF (reference sequence). V shed 0 bases and J shed 7 bases, with 12 bases lying between them. This CDR3 region has 14 residues. CDR3 nucleotide sequence: TGTGCCACCAGCAGAGATAGTAAGGGAAATGAAGCTTTCTTT. Encoded protein: CATSRDSKGNEAFF.

The rearrangement joins TRBV11-2 to TRBJ1-2; TRBD1 matches at 7 bases. The J segment lost 6 bases and the V segment lost 7 bases, leaving 5 bases of the junction unmatched. This CDR3 has 12 amino acids. Germline-derived CDR1 and CDR2 are SGHAT and FQNNGV. CDR3 in amino acids: CASTPGGNGYTF. For the CDR3, the DNA is TGTGCCAGCACGCCAGGGGGGAATGGCTACACCTTC.